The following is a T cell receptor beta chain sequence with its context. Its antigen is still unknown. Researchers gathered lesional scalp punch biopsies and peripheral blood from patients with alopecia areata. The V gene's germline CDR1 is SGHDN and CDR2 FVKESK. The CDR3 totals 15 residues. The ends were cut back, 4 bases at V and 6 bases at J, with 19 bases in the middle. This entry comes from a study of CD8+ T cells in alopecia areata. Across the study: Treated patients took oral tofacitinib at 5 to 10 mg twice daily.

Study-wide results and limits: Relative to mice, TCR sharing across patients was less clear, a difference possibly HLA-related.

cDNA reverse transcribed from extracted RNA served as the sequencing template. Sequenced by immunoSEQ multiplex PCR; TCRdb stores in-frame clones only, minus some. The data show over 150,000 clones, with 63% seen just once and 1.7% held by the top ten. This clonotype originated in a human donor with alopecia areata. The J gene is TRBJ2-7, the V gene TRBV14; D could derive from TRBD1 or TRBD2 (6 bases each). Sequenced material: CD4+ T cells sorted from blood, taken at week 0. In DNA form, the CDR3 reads TGTGCCAGCAGCCGGCTGGGGGGCGGCTTCTCCGAGCAGTACTTC. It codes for CASSRLGGGFSEQYF.